This T cell receptor (delta chain) was identified during a study of gamma-delta chains in newborns, infants, children. TCRdb reran clone calling via CATT on the reads. The data contain under 8,500 delta-chain clones, roughly 0.71% of them singletons. This clone was observed a handful of times. The DNA is omitted, as the CDR3 cannot be located on it reliably, and the CDR3 follows TCRdb's listing. Within the sample, other DNA sequences also encode this same CDR3. The origin of this receptor is a child who was a newborn, infant or young child, either healthy, febrile or measles-vaccinated (not recorded which). The sequencing input was blood.

The CDR3 loop is CSVLLCSKRDLTAQLFF. The chain is built from TRAV29/DV5 and TRDJ2; TRDD3, as called in the table, went unchecked against the DNA. Germline CDR1 NSMFDY, CDR2 ISSIKDK. The CDR3 region is 17 residues in length, termini included.